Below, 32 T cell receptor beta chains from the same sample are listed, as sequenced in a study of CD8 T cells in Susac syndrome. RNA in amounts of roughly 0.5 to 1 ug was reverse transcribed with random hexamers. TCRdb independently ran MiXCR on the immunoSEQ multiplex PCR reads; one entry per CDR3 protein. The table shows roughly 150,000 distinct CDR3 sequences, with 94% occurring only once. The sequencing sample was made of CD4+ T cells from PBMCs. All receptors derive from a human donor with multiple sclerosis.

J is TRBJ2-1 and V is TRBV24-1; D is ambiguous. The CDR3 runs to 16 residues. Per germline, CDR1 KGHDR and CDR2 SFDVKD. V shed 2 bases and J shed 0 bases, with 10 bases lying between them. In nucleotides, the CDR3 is TGTGCCACCAGTGATTCGGGTCCTGCCTCCTACAATGAGCAGTTCTTC. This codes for CATSDSGPASYNEQFF.

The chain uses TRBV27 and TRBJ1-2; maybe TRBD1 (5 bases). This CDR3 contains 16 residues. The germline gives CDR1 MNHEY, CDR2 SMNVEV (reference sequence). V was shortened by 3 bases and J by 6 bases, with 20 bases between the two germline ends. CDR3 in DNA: TGTGCCAGCAGTTTTTCAGGTGCAGGGCCCCGGGATGGCTACACCTTC. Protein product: CASSFSGAGPRDGYTF.

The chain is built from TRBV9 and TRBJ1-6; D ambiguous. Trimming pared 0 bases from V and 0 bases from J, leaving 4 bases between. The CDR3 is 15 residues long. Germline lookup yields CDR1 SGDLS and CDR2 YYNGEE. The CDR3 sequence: CASSVASSYNSPLHF. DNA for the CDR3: TGTGCCAGCAGCGTAGCGAGCTCCTATAATTCACCCCTCCACTTT.

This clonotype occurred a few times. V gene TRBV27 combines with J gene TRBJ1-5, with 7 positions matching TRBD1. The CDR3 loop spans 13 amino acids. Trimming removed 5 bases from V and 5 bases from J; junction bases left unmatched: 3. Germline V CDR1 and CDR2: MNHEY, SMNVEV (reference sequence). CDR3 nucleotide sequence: TGTGCCAGCAGTCCCGACAGGGATCAGCCCCAGCATTTT. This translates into CASSPDRDQPQHF.

The CDR3 is CASSMVGRSSEQYF. CDR3 DNA: TGTGCCAGTAGTATGGTGGGACGGTCTAGCGAGCAGTACTTC. The chain carries TRBV19 and TRBJ2-7; either TRBD1 or TRBD2 may supply D (5 bases each). In germline, CDR1 is LNHDA, CDR2 SQIVND (reference sequence). The CDR3 covers 14 residues. The V end lost 3 bases, the J end lost 6 bases, and 15 bases lay between the germline ends.

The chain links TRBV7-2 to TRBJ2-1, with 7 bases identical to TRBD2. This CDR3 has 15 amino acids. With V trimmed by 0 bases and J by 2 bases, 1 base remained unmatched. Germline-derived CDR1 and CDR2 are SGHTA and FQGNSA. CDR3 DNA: TGTGCCAGCAGCTTAGCTGGGGGGGCCTACAATGAGCAGTTCTTC. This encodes CASSLAGGAYNEQFF. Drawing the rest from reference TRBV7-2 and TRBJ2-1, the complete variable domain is GAGVSQSPSNKVTEKGKDVELRCDPISGHTALYWYRQSLGQGLEFLIYFQGNSAPDKSGLPSDRFSAERTGGSVSTLTIQRTQQEDSAVYLCASSLAGGAYNEQFFGPGTRLTVL.

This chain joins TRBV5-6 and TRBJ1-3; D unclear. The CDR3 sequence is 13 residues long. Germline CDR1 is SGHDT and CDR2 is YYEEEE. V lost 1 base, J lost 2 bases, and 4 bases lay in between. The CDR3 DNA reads TGTGCCAGCAGCTTGTCCGCTGGAAACACCATATATTTT. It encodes CASSLSAGNTIYF.

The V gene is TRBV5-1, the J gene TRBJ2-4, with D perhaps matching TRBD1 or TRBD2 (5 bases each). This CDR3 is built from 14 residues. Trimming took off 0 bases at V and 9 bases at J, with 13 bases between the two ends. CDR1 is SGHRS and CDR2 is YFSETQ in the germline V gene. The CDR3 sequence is CASSLVFRDPIQYF. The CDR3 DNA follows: TGCGCCAGCAGCTTGGTCTTCCGGGACCCCATTCAGTACTTC. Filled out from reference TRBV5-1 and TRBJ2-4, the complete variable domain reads KAGVTQTPRYLIKTRGQQVTLSCSPISGHRSVSWYQQTPGQGLQFLFEYFSETQRNKGNFPGRFSGRQFSNSRSEMNVSTLELGDSALYLCASSLVFRDPIQYFGAGTRLSVL.

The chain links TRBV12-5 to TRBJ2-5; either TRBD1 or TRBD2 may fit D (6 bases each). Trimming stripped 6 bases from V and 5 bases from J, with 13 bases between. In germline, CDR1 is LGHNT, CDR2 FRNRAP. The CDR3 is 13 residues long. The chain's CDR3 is CASGLQGRETQYF. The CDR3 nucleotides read TGTGCTAGTGGGCTCCAGGGGAGGGAGACCCAGTACTTC.

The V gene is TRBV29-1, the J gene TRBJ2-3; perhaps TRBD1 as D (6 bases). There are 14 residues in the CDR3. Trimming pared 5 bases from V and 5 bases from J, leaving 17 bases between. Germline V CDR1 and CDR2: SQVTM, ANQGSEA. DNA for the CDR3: TGCAGCGTTACTCCAGGGGTTCGCGGAGATACGCAGTATTTT. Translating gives CSVTPGVRGDTQYF.

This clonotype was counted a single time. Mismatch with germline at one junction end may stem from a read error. The CDR3: CKTGRSSHSYEQYF. CDR3 sequence (DNA): TGCAAGACAGGGAGGAGCTCCCACTCCTACGAGCAGTACTTC. The chain is built from TRBV12-3 or TRBV12-4 and TRBJ2-7, with a tentative D call TRBD1 (7 bases). The CDR3 extends over 14 amino acids.

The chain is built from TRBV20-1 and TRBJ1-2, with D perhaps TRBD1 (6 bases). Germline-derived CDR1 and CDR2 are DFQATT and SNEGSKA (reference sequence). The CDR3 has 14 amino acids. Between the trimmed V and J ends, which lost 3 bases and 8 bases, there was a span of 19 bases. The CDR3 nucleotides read TGCAGTGCTAGTGACTCCCGGGACATGAGAGGCTACACCTTC. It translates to CSASDSRDMRGYTF.

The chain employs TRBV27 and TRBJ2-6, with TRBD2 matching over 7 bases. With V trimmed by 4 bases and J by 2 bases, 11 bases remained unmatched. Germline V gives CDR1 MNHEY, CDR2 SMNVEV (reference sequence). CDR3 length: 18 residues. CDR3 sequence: CASSSILAVAPGANVLTF. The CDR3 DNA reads TGTGCCAGCAGTTCCATCCTAGCGGTTGCCCCTGGGGCCAACGTCCTGACTTTC.

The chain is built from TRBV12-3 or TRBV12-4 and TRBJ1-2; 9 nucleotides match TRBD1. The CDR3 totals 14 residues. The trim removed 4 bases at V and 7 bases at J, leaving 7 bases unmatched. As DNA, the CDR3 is TGTGCCAGCAGTTCGCTGGACAGGGGCAGTGGCTACACCTTC. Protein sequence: CASSSLDRGSGYTF.

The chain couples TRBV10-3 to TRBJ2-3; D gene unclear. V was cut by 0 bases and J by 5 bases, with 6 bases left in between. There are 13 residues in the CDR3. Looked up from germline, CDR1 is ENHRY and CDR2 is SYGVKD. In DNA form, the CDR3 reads TGTGCCATCAGTGAGTCGGCTATAGATACGCAGTATTTT. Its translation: CAISESAIDTQYF.

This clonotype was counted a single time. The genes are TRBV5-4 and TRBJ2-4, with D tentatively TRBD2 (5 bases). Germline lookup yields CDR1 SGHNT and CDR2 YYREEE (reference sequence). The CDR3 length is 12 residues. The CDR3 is CAGGDQQNIQYF. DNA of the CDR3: TGTGCTGGAGGCGATCAGCAAAACATTCAGTACTTC. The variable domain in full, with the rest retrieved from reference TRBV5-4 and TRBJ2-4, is ETGVTQSPTHLIKTRGQQVTLRCSSQSGHNTVSWYQQALGQGPQFIFQYYREEENGRGNFPPRFSGLQFPNYSSELNVNALELDDSALYLCAGGDQQNIQYFGAGTRLSVL.

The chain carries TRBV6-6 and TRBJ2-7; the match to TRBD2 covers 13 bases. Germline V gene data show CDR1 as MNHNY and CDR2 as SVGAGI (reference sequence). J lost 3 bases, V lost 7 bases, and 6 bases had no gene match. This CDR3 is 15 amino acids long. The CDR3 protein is CASIYGTSGNYEQYF. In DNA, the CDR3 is TGTGCCAGCATCTATGGGACTAGCGGGAACTACGAGCAGTACTTC.

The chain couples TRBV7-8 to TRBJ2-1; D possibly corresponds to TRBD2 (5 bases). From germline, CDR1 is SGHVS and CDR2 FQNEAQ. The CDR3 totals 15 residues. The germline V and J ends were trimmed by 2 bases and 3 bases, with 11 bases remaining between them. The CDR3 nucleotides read TGTGCCAGCAGCTTAACAGCGGCTGACTACAATGAGCAGTTCTTC. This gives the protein CASSLTAADYNEQFF.

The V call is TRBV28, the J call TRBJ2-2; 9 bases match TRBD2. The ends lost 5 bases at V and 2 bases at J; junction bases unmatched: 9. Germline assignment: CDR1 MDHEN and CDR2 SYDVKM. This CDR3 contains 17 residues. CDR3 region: CASSRFAGGPNTGELFF. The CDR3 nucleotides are TGTGCCAGCAGTAGGTTCGCGGGAGGGCCCAACACCGGGGAGCTGTTTTTT. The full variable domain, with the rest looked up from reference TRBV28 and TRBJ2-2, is DVKVTQSSRYLVKRTGEKVFLECVQDMDHENMFWYRQDPGLGLRLIYFSYDVKMKEKGDIPEGYSVSREKKERFSLILESASTNQTSMYLCASSRFAGGPNTGELFFGEGSRLTVL.

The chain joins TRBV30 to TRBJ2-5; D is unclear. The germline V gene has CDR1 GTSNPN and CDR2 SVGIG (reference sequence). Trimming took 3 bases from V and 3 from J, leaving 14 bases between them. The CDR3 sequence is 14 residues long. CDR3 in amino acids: CAWRLGGSKETQYF. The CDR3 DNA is TGTGCCTGGAGGTTGGGCGGATCGAAAGAGACCCAGTACTTC.

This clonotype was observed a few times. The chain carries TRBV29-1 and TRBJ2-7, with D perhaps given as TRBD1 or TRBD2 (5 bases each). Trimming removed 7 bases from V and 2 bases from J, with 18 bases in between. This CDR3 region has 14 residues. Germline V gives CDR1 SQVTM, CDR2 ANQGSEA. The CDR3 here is CSAGGPRAPYEQYF. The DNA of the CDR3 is TGCAGCGCTGGGGGACCCCGCGCTCCCTACGAGCAGTACTTC.

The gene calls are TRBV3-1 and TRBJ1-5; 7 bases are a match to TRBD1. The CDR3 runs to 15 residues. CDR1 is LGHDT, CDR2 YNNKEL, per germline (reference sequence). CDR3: CAVPEGGQYNQPQHF. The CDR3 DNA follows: TGTGCAGTACCGGAAGGGGGCCAGTATAATCAGCCCCAGCATTTT.

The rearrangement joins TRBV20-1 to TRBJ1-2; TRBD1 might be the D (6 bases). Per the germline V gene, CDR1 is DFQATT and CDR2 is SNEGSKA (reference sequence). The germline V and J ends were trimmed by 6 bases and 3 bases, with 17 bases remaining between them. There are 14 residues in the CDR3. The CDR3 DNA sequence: TGCAGTGCCACAGGGACCGCTACTTACTATGGCTACACCTTC. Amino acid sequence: CSATGTATYYGYTF.

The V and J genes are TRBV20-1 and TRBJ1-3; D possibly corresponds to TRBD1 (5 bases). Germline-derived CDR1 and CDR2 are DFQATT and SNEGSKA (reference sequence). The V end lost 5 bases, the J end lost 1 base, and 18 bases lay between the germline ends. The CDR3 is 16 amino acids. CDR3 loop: CSAWNRGGESGNTIYF. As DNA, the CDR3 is TGCAGTGCTTGGAACCGGGGGGGGGAGTCTGGAAACACCATATATTTT.

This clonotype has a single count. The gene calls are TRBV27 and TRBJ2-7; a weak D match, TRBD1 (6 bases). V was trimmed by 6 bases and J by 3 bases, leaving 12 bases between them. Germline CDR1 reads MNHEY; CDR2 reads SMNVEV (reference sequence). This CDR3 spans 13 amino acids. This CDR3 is CASRPGHNYEQYF. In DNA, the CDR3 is TGTGCCAGCAGGCCGGGACACAACTACGAGCAGTACTTC.

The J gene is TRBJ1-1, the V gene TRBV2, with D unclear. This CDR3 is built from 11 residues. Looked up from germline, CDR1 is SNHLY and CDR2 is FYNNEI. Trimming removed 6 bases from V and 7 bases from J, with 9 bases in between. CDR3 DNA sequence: TGTGCCAGCAGCGTTGTAGGTGAAGCTTTCTTT. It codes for CASSVVGEAFF. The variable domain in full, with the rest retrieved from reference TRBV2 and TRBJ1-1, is EPEVTQTPSHQVTQMGQEVILRCVPISNHLYFYWYRQILGQKVEFLVSFYNNEISEKSEIFDDQFSVERPDGSNFTLKIRSTKLEDSAMYFCASSVVGEAFFGQGTRLTVV.

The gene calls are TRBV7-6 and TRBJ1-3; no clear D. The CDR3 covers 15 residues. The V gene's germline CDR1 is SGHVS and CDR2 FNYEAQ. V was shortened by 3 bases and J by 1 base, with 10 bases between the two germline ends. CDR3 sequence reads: CASSLSGLSGNTIYF. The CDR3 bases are TGTGCCAGCAGCTTGTCGGGGTTATCTGGAAACACCATATATTTT.

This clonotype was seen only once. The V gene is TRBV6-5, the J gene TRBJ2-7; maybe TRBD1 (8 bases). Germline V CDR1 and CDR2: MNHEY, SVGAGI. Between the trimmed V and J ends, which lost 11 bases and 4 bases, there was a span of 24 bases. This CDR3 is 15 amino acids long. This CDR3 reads CAAISGGGSGYEQYF. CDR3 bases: TGTGCCGCAATCTCAGGGGGCGGGAGTGGGTACGAGCAGTACTTC.

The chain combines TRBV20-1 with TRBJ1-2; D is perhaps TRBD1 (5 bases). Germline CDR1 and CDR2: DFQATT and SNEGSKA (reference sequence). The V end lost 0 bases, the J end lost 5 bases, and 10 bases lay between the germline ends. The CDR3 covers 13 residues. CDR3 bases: TGCAGTGCTAGAGATCCCAGGGCATATGGCTACACCTTC. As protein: CSARDPRAYGYTF.

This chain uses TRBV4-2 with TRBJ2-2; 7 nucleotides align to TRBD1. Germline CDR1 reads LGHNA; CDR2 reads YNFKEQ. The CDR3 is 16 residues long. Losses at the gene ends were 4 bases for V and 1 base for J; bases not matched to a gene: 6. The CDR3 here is CASSPPPGGNTGELFF. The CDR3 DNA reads TGTGCCAGCAGCCCGCCCCCAGGGGGGAACACCGGGGAGCTGTTTTTT.

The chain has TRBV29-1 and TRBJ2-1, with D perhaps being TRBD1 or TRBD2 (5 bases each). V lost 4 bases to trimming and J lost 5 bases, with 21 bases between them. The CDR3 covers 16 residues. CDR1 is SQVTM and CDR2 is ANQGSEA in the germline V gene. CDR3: CSVGHSPGRLDNEQFF. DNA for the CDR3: TGCAGCGTTGGCCATAGCCCGGGACGGTTGGACAATGAGCAGTTCTTC.

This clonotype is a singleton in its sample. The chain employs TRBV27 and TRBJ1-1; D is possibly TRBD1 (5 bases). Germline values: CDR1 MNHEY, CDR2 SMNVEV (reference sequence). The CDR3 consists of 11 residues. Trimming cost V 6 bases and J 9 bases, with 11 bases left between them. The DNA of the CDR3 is TGTGCCAGCAGGGGTCAGGGTCAAGCTTTCTTT. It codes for CASRGQGQAFF.